This record concerns one TCR beta chain sequence. V shed 1 base, J shed 3 bases, and the junction held 3 bases outside the gene matches. This CDR3 spans 16 amino acids. CDR1 and CDR2 (germline): LGHNA, YSLEER. Authors' analysis steps: Cell counts per sample came from amplifying reference gene primers. Clones were sequenced by immunoSEQ multiplex PCR, and TCRdb holds only the in-frame ones, with some missing. V, J and clone size are taken as reported in that table, and D and trimming were inferred from the DNA itself. The sample lists some 260,000 clones; around 88% were seen once. This entry belongs to a study of blood T cell repertoires in COVID-19.

This receptor was identified in a middle-aged man who had recovered from COVID-19. The chain combines TRBV4-3 with TRBJ2-6, with 7 bases that match TRBD1. The source material was PBMCs or T cells enriched from blood (not recorded which). CDR3 amino acids: CASSQATGSGANVLTF. In DNA form, the CDR3 reads TGCGCCAGCAGCCAAGCGACAGGGAGTGGGGCCAACGTCCTGACTTTC.